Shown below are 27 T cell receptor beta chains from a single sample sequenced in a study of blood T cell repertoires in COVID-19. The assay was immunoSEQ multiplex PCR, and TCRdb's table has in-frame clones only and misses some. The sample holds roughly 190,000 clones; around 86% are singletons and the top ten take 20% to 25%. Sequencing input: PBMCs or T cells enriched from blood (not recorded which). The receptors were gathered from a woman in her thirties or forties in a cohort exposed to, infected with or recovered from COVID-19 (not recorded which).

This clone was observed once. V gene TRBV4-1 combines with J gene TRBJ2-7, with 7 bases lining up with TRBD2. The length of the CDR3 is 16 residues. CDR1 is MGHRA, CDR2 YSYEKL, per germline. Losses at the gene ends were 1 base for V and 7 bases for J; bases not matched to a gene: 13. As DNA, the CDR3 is TGCGCCAGCAGCCAAGTTGCAGCTTTAATGGGAGGGGAGCAGTACTTC. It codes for CASSQVAALMGGEQYF.

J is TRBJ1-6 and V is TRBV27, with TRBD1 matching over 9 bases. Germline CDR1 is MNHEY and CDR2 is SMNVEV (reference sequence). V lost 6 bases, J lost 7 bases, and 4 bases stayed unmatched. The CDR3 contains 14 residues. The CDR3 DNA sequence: TGTGCCAGCAGCCGGGACAGGGAGAATTCACCCCTCCACTTT. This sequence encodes CASSRDRENSPLHF.

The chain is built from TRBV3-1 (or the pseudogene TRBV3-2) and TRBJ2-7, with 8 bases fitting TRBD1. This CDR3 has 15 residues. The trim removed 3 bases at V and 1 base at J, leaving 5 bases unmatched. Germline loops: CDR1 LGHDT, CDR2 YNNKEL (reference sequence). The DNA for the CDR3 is TGTGCCAGCAGCCAGCTGGGACAGGAATCCTACGAGCAGTACTTC. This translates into CASSQLGQESYEQYF.

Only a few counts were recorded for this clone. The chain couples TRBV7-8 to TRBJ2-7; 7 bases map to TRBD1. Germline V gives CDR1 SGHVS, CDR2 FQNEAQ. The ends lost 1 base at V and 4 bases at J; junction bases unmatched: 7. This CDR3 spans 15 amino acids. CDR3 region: CASSLVRGGLYEQYF. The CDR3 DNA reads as TGTGCCAGCAGCTTAGTGAGAGGGGGCCTTTACGAGCAGTACTTC.

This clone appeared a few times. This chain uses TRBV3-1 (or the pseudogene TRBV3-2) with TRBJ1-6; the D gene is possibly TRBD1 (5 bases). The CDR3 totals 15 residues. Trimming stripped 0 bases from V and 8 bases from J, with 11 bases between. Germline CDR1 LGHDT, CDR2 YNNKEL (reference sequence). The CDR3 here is CASSQEGTGDSPLHF. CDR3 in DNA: TGTGCCAGCAGCCAAGAGGGGACGGGGGATTCACCCCTCCACTTT.

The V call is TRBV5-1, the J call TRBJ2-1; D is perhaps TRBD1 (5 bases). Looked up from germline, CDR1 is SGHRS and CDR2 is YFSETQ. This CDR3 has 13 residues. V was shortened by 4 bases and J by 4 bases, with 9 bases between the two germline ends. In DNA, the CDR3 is TGCGCCAGCAGCCCCACAGGATACAATGAGCAGTTCTTC. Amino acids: CASSPTGYNEQFF.

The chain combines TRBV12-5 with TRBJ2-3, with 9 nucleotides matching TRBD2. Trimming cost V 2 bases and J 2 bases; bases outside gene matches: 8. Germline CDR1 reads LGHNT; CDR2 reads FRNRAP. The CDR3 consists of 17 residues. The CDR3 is CASGLRRGGANTDTQYF. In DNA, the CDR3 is TGTGCTAGTGGTTTGCGGCGGGGGGGGGCCAACACAGATACGCAGTATTTT.

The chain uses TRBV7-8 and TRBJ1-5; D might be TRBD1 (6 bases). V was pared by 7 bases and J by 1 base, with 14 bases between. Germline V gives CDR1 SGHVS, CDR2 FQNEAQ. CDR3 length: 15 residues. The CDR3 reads CASTLTGWSNQPQHF. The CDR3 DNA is TGTGCCAGCACCCTAACAGGGTGGAGCAATCAGCCCCAGCATTTT.

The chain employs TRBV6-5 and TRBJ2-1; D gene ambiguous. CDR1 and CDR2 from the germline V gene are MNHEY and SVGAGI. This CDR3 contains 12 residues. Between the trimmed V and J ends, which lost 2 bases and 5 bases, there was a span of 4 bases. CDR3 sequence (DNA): TGTGCCAGCAGTTACCCCAACAATGAGCAGTTCTTC. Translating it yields CASSYPNNEQFF.

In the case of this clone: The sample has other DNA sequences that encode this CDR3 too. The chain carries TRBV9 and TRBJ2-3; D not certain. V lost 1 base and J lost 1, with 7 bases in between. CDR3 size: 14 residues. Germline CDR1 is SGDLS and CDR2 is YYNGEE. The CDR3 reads CASSVLGGTDTQYF. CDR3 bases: TGTGCCAGCAGCGTATTAGGAGGCACAGATACGCAGTATTTT.

CDR3 amino acids: CASTMDSLPYEQYF. The CDR3 coding sequence is TGTGCCAGCACGATGGACAGCCTCCCCTACGAGCAGTACTTC. The chain is built from TRBV18 and TRBJ2-7, with D possibly TRBD1 on 6 matching bases. V dropped 8 bases and J dropped 2 bases, with 16 bases sitting between them. Germline CDR1 and CDR2: KGHSH and LQKENI. The CDR3 length is 14 residues.

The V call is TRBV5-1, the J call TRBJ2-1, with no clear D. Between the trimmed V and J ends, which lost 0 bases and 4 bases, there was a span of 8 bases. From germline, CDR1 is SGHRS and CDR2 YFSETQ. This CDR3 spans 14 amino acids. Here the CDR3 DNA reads TGCGCCAGCAGCTTGGGTTCCGAGTACAATGAGCAGTTCTTC. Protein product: CASSLGSEYNEQFF.

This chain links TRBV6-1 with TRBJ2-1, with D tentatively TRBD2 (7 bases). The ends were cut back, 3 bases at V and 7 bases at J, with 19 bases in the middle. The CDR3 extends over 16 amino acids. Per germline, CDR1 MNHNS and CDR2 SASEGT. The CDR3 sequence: CASSDIRGGGVNEQFF. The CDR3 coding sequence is TGTGCCAGCAGTGACATTAGGGGCGGGGGCGTTAATGAGCAGTTCTTC.

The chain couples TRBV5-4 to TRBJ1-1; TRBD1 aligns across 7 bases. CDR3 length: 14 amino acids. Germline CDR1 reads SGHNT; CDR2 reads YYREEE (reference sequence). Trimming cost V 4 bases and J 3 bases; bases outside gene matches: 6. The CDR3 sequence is CASSVIQGYTEAFF. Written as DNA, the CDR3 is TGTGCCAGCAGCGTCATACAGGGGTACACTGAAGCTTTCTTT.

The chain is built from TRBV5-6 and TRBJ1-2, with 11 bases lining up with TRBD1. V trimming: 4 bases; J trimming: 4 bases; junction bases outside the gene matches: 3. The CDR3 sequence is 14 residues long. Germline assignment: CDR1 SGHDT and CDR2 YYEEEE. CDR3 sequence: CASSPGTGGYGYTF. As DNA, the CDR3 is TGTGCCAGCAGCCCAGGGACAGGGGGCTATGGCTACACCTTC.

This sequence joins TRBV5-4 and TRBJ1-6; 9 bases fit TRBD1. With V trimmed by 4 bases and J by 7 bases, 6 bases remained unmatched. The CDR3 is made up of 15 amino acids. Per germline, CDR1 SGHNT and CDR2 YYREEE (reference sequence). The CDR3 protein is CASSGTGLRNSPLHF. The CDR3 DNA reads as TGTGCCAGCAGCGGGACAGGGTTAAGAAATTCACCCCTCCACTTT.

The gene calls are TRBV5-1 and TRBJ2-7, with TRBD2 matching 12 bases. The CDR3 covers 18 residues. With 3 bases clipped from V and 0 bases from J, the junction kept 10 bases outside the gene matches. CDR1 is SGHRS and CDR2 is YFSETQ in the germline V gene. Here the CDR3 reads CASSYQLAGGPSSYEQYF. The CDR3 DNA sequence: TGCGCCAGCAGCTACCAACTAGCGGGGGGACCTAGCTCCTACGAGCAGTACTTC.

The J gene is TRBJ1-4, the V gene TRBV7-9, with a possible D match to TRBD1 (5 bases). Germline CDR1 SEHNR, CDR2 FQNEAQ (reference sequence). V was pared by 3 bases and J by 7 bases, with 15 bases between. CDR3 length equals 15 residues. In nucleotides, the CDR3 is TGTGCCAGCAGCTTCCCGGGGCTGGGGGGTGAAAAACTGTTTTTT. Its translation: CASSFPGLGGEKLFF. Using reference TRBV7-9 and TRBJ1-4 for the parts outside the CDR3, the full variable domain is DTGVSQNPRHKITKRGQNVTFRCDPISEHNRLYWYRQTLGQGPEFLTYFQNEAQLEKSRLLSDRFSAERPKGSFSTLEIQRTEQGDSAMYLCASSFPGLGGEKLFFGSGTQLSVL.

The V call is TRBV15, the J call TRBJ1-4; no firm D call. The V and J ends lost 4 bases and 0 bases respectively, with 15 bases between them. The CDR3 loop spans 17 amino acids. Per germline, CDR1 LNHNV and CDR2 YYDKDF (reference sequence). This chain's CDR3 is CATSKDSLYATNEKLFF. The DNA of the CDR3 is TGTGCCACCAGCAAGGACTCCTTATACGCAACTAATGAAAAACTGTTTTTT.

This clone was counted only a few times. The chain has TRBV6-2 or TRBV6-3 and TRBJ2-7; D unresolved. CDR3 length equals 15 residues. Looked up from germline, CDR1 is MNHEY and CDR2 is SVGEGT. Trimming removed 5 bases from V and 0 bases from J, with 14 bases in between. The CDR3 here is CASSPRPLASYEQYF. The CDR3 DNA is TGTGCCAGCAGTCCCCGCCCGTTAGCCTCCTACGAGCAGTACTTC.

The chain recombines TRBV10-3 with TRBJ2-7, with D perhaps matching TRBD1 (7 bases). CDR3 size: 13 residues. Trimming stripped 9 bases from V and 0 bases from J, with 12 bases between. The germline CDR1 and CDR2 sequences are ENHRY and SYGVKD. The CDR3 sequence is CAIGGTASYEQYF. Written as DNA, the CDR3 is TGTGCCATAGGCGGGACAGCCTCCTACGAGCAGTACTTC.

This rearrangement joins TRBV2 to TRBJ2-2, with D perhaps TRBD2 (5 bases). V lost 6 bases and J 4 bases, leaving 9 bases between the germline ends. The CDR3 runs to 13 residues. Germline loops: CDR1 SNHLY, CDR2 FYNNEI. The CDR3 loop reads CASSGLLTGELFF. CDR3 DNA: TGTGCCAGCAGCGGACTTCTCACCGGGGAGCTGTTTTTT.

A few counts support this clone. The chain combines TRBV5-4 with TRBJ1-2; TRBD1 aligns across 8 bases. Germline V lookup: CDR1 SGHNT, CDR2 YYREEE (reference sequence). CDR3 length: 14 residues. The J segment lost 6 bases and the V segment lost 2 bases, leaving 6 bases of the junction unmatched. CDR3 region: CASSLLDRANGYTF. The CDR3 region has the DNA TGTGCCAGCAGCTTATTGGACAGGGCAAATGGCTACACCTTC.

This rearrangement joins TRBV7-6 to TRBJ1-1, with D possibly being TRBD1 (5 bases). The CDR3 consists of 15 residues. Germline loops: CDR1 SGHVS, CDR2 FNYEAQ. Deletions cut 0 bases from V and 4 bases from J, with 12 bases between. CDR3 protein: CASSLAAGVFTEAFF. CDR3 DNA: TGTGCCAGCAGCTTAGCTGCGGGGGTTTTCACTGAAGCTTTCTTT.

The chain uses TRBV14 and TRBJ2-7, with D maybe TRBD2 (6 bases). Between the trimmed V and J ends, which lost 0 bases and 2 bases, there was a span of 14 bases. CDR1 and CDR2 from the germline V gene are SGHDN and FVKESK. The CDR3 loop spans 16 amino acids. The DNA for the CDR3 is TGTGCCAGCAGCCAAGACGGAGCGGGCACCGCCTACGAGCAGTACTTC. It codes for CASSQDGAGTAYEQYF.

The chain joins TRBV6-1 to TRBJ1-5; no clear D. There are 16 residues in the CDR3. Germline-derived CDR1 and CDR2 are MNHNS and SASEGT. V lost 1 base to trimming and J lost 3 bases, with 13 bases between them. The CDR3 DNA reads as TGTGCCAGCAGTGAAGGTTTCAGTGCGGCCAATCAGCCCCAGCATTTT. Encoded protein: CASSEGFSAANQPQHF.

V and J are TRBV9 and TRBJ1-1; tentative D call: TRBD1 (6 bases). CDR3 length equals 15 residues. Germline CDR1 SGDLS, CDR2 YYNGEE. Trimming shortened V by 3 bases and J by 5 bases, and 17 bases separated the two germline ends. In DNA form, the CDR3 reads TGTGCCAGCAGCGCTAGTGGGGGCCCAAAGACTGAAGCTTTCTTT. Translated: CASSASGGPKTEAFF.